The table lists the clone carrying this TCR beta chain with many counts. Noted time point: newly diagnosed GD, antithyroid drugs for less than 3 months. PBMC RNA was the source of the TCR library. This specimen belongs to a study of regulatory T cells in long-lasting Graves disease. This CDR3 contains 13 residues. Germline-derived CDR1 and CDR2 are SGHAT and FQDESV (reference sequence). Trimming cost V 4 bases and J 6 bases; bases outside gene matches: 3. Library construction for TCR beta used iRepertoire HTBI primers and Arm-PCR of CDR3 regions. TCRdb recomputed calls from the multiplex PCR reads with MiXCR, one row per CDR3 protein. This sample has 550,000 to 600,000 distinct CDR3 sequences; 15% to 20% occur once, and the top ten carry 12%. The sample was also linked to a second study, of T cells in Graves' hyperthyroidism and ophthalmopathy. That publication notes: A 13 V-J signature model discriminated ophthalmopathy versus stable hyperthyroidism.

The clonotype originates from a man in his late teens or twenties with Graves disease. V is TRBV11-1 and J is TRBJ2-7; 10 bases are a match to TRBD1. Sequenced material: peripheral blood mononuclear cells (PBMCs), taken at new diagnosis, from a patient treated with antithyroid drugs. In DNA form, the CDR3 reads TGTGCCAGCAGCTATGGGACAGGGGCCGAGCAGTACTTC. Amino acids: CASSYGTGAEQYF. The whole variable domain, remainder taken from reference TRBV11-1 and TRBJ2-7, is EAEVAQSPRYKITEKSQAVAFWCDPISGHATLYWYRQILGQGPELLVQFQDESVVDDSQLPKDRFSAERLKGVDSTLKIQPAELGDSAMYLCASSYGTGAEQYFGPGTRLTVT.